A selection of T cell receptor beta chains follows, all from one sample in a study of human T cells and chemical hapten exposure. One entry per CDR3 protein results from TCRdb running MiXCR on the RACE reads. The sample lists 190,000 or so distinct CDR3 sequences; approximately 24% were seen once. The sample was whole blood, taken in connection with sensitization to the hapten diphenylcyclopropenone (DPC). These receptor sequences come from a woman aged 40 to 50 with alopecia areata. Some clones in this sample may be carry-over from other donors' samples. The CDR3 runs from the conserved cysteine through the conserved F or W. The D gene is left open where the match is weak. The listing skips clone size in some rows; elsewhere it reads once, few, many or a size class.

abundance	v_gene	j_gene	d_gene	CDR3aa	CDR3nt
.	TRBV20-1	TRBJ2-7	.	CSASFSQGRYGEQYF	TGCAGTGCTTCTTTCTCGCAGGGTAGATATGGGGAGCAGTACTTC
few	TRBV29-1	TRBJ2-7	TRBD1	CSVKGQVGLYEQYF	TGCAGCGTAAAGGGACAGGTAGGCCTCTACGAGCAGTACTTC
.	TRBV4-1	TRBJ1-5	TRBD1	CASSQDVEGAYQPQHF	TGCGCCAGCAGCCAAGATGTTGAGGGGGCGTATCAGCCCCAGCATTTT
.	TRBV20-1	TRBJ2-5	.	CSANDSRETQYF	TGCAGTGCAAACGACAGCCGAGAGACCCAGTACTTC
many	TRBV5-1	TRBJ1-1	.	CASSLQGWTARNTEAFF	TGCGCCAGCAGCCTTCAGGGCTGGACAGCAAGGAACACTGAAGCTTTCTTT
many	TRBV4-1	TRBJ2-1	TRBD2	CASSQEPGLPYNEQFF	TGCGCCAGCAGCCAAGAACCGGGACTACCCTACAATGAGCAGTTCTTC
few	TRBV4-1	TRBJ2-3	.	CASSRNGGPTDTQYF	TGCGCCAGCAGCCGAAACGGAGGGCCCACAGATACGCAGTATTTT
few	TRBV6-2/TRBV6-3	TRBJ2-3	.	CAIFPGGPICSDTQYF	TGTGCCATTTTCCCAGGAGGGCCAATTTGTTCAGATACGCAGTATTTT
.	TRBV5-6	TRBJ1-4	.	CASSQTSGRFEKLFF	TGTGCCAGCAGCCAAACTTCGGGACGTTTCGAAAAACTGTTTTTT
few	TRBV15	TRBJ1-1	.	CATSRERWMNTEAFF	TGTGCCACCAGCAGAGAACGATGGATGAACACTGAAGCTTTCTTT
.	TRBV6-2/TRBV6-3	TRBJ2-1	TRBD2	CASRATGTSGIEFF	TGTGCCAGCAGAGCTACCGGGACTAGCGGGATCGAGTTCTTC
.	TRBV29-1	TRBJ2-3	.	CSAEPGTDTQYF	TGCAGCGCAGAACCGGGGACAGATACGCAGTATTTT
.	TRBV9	TRBJ1-2	.	CASSVGRIANYGYTF	TGTGCCAGCAGCGTAGGGCGGATAGCTAACTATGGCTACACCTTC
few	TRBV5-1	TRBJ2-1	.	CASSPGFLGDNEQFF	TGCGCCAGCAGCCCCGGGTTCCTCGGGGACAATGAGCAGTTCTTC
few	TRBV28	TRBJ2-1	TRBD2	CASSLGAGINEQFF	TGTGCCAGCAGTTTAGGAGCGGGAATCAATGAGCAGTTCTTC
.	TRBV10-3	TRBJ2-7	.	CAISVGLNSYEQYF	TGTGCCATCAGTGTGGGGCTCAACTCCTACGAGCAGTACTTC
.	TRBV20-1	TRBJ2-3	.	CSAQILGPSTDTQYF	TGCAGTGCGCAAATCCTGGGGCCTTCCACAGATACGCAGTATTTT
few	TRBV3-1	TRBJ2-7	.	CASSQDRREQYF	TGTGCCAGCAGCCAAGATCGCCGAGAGCAGTACTTC
.	TRBV28	TRBJ2-2	TRBD2	CASKRGGTGELFF	TGTGCCAGCAAACGGGGGGGTACCGGGGAGCTGTTTTTT
few	TRBV5-8	TRBJ2-7	.	CASSLVAGAGYEQYF	TGTGCCAGCAGCTTGGTAGCCGGGGCAGGCTACGAGCAGTACTTC
.	TRBV7-2	TRBJ2-1	.	CASSMTVGEQFF	TGTGCCAGCAGCATGACGGTGGGTGAGCAGTTCTTC
.	TRBV7-3	TRBJ2-1	.	CASSLEAQGYNEQFF	TGTGCCAGCAGCTTAGAGGCGCAGGGGTACAATGAGCAGTTCTTC
.	TRBV4-3	TRBJ1-4	.	CASSQGQTNEKLFF	TGCGCCAGCAGCCAAGGACAGACTAATGAAAAACTGTTTTTT
.	TRBV27	TRBJ1-5	.	CASSFSGYNQPQHF	TGTGCCAGCAGTTTCTCCGGCTACAATCAGCCCCAGCATTTT
few	TRBV6-1	TRBJ2-1	.	CASTQGREQFF	TGTGCCAGCACCCAGGGGAGGGAGCAGTTCTTC
once	TRBV29-1	TRBJ2-5	.	CSAGGPQETQYF	TGCAGCGCTGGGGGGCCACAAGAGACCCAGTACTTC
.	TRBV28	TRBJ2-7	.	CASSLPRDPYEQYF	TGTGCCAGCAGTTTACCCCGGGACCCCTACGAGCAGTACTTC
few	TRBV20-1	TRBJ2-7	TRBD1	CSAPPGTGSHEQYF	TGCAGTGCCCCCCCCGGGACAGGGTCCCACGAGCAGTACTTC
.	TRBV12-3/TRBV12-4	TRBJ1-4	.	CASSSPGYGEKLFF	TGTGCCAGCAGCTCTCCCGGTTACGGTGAAAAACTGTTTTTT
few	TRBV28	TRBJ2-2	.	CASRRLVSVGELFF	TGTGCCAGCAGGAGACTAGTGTCCGTCGGGGAGCTGTTTTTT
.	TRBV29-1	TRBJ2-5	.	CSGVEQGWGTQYF	TGCAGCGGGGTCGAACAGGGCTGGGGGACCCAGTACTTC
.	TRBV6-6	TRBJ1-5	.	CASSKGGARIFDQPQHF	TGTGCCAGCAGTAAGGGGGGGGCGCGTATTTTTGATCAGCCCCAGCATTTT
.	TRBV5-1	TRBJ2-5	TRBD2	CASSLEVAGGLETQYF	TGCGCCAGCAGCTTGGAAGTAGCGGGAGGGCTGGAGACCCAGTACTTC
.	TRBV15	TRBJ2-1	.	CATSRGGLAIANEQFF	TGTGCCACCAGCAGAGGAGGGCTAGCTATCGCCAATGAGCAGTTCTTC
many	TRBV6-5	TRBJ2-3	TRBD2	CASSSSGRATDTQYF	TGTGCCAGCAGCTCTAGCGGGAGGGCTACAGATACGCAGTATTTT
once	TRBV5-1	TRBJ1-5	.	CASSLGPYQPQHF	TGCGCCAGCAGCTTGGGCCCCTATCAGCCCCAGCATTTT
.	TRBV24-1	TRBJ2-3	TRBD2	CAASGDNTDTQYF	TGTGCCGCTAGCGGGGACAACACAGATACGCAGTATTTT
.	TRBV2	TRBJ2-7	.	CASRIGTYYEQYF	TGTGCCAGCAGAATAGGGACTTACTACGAGCAGTACTTC
few	TRBV20-1	TRBJ2-3	TRBD2	CSAGGREASTDTQYF	TGCAGTGCTGGAGGGCGGGAGGCCAGCACAGATACGCAGTATTTT
.	TRBV28	TRBJ2-7	.	CASSHRDTYEQYF	TGTGCCAGCAGTCACAGGGATACCTACGAGCAGTACTTC
medium-sized	TRBV4-3	TRBJ2-1	TRBD1	CASSQEGGGTGGHEQFF	TGCGCCAGCAGCCAAGAAGGGGGAGGGACAGGGGGCCATGAGCAGTTCTTC
.	TRBV5-5	TRBJ2-3	.	CASSLESRRRTDTQYF	TGTGCCAGCAGCTTGGAGTCGCGCAGACGCACAGATACGCAGTATTTT
.	TRBV5-1	TRBJ2-3	.	CASSWLLRTDTQYF	TGCGCCAGCAGTTGGTTACTTCGCACAGATACGCAGTATTTT
few	TRBV24-1	TRBJ2-7	.	CATSDSVGEQYF	TGTGCCACCAGTGATAGCGTCGGCGAGCAGTACTTC
once	TRBV20-1	TRBJ2-1	TRBD2	CSAPPPLEGTSTYNEQFF	TGCAGTGCCCCTCCGCCCCTAGAAGGGACTAGCACATACAATGAGCAGTTCTTC
many	TRBV6-5	TRBJ2-3	TRBD2	CASSFTSGSTDTQYF	TGTGCCAGCAGTTTTACTAGCGGGAGCACAGATACGCAGTATTTT
few	TRBV2	TRBJ1-6	TRBD1	CASSGQGLHNSPLHF	TGTGCCAGCAGTGGACAGGGCCTCCATAATTCACCCCTCCACTTT
few	TRBV28	TRBJ1-1	.	CASALWGTEAFF	TGTGCCAGCGCGCTCTGGGGCACTGAAGCTTTCTTT
few	TRBV5-1	TRBJ1-4	.	CASSLGWVNEKLFF	TGCGCCAGCAGCTTGGGCTGGGTTAATGAAAAACTGTTTTTT
.	TRBV27	TRBJ2-7	TRBD2	CASSLSRGDTYEQYF	TGTGCCAGCAGTTTATCGCGGGGGGACACCTACGAGCAGTACTTC
.	TRBV5-1	TRBJ2-7	.	CASSLAQVSGGEQYF	TGCGCCAGCAGCTTGGCGCAGGTCTCCGGCGGGGAGCAGTACTTC
.	TRBV20-1	TRBJ1-5	.	CSAAGVGGLNQPQHF	TGCAGTGCCGCCGGGGTGGGCGGTCTTAATCAGCCCCAGCATTTT
many	TRBV4-1	TRBJ1-1	.	CASSQENRDAFF	TGCGCCAGCAGCCAAGAGAACAGGGACGCTTTCTTT
.	TRBV6-2/TRBV6-3	TRBJ2-7	TRBD2	CASSLPSRTREDYEQYF	TGTGCCAGCAGCTTACCGAGCCGGACTAGGGAGGACTACGAGCAGTACTTC
.	TRBV6-2/TRBV6-3	TRBJ2-6	.	CATTRDSGANVLTF	TGTGCCACTACCCGGGACTCTGGGGCCAACGTCCTGACTTTC